The entry below describes one T cell receptor beta chain. What it recognizes is unknown. The data stem from a study of cytomegalovirus exposure and HLA in healthy donors. Germline V CDR1 and CDR2: SGHRS, YFSETQ. The CDR3 totals 15 residues. V dropped 4 bases and J dropped 3; count of bases not matched to a gene: 7. The PCR used 60 Vbeta and 13 Jbeta primers. Clones were sequenced by immunoSEQ multiplex PCR, and TCRdb holds only the in-frame ones, with some missing. Found here are tens of thousands of clones, over 70% of them singletons; the top ten hold roughly 25%. General study points: Roughly even sequencing depth across donors was the assumption behind the presence/absence analyses. About 87% or about 30% of the time was how often most TCR beta V segments were productive, according to an earlier analysis. As confirmed in vitro, three CMV-associated chains were specific for CMV antigens. Associated with cytomegalovirus, according to the listing, were around 160 TCR beta chains.

The clonotype originates from a woman in her forties or fifties in good health and CMV-seropositive. The chain combines TRBV5-1 with TRBJ2-5; 9 positions match TRBD1. What was sequenced was PBMCs. The CDR3 nucleotides are TGCGCCAGCAGCGCCGGGACAGGGACAGAAGAGACCCAGTACTTC. This encodes CASSAGTGTEETQYF.